Here is one T cell receptor beta chain with its context. The study recruited people aged about 18 to 90 years across approximately 24 US areas. The data were obtained in a study of blood T cell repertoires in COVID-19. Generated by immunoSEQ multiplex PCR, the TCRdb table keeps only in-frame clones and is missing some. The sample contains more than 300,000 clones, more than 85% of which appear only once. This CDR3 has 15 amino acids. CDR1 and CDR2 from the germline V gene are SGHTA and FQGNSA. Trimming stripped 5 bases from V and 2 bases from J, with 16 bases between. Sequenced sample: PBMCs or T cells enriched from blood (not recorded which). This TCR derives from a woman in her 40s who had been exposed to COVID-19. This sequence joins TRBV7-2 and TRBJ2-7, with D perhaps TRBD2 (6 bases). CDR3 residues: CASSPLGGKAYEQYF. CDR3 bases: TGTGCCAGCAGCCCCCTGGGCGGGAAAGCCTACGAGCAGTACTTC.